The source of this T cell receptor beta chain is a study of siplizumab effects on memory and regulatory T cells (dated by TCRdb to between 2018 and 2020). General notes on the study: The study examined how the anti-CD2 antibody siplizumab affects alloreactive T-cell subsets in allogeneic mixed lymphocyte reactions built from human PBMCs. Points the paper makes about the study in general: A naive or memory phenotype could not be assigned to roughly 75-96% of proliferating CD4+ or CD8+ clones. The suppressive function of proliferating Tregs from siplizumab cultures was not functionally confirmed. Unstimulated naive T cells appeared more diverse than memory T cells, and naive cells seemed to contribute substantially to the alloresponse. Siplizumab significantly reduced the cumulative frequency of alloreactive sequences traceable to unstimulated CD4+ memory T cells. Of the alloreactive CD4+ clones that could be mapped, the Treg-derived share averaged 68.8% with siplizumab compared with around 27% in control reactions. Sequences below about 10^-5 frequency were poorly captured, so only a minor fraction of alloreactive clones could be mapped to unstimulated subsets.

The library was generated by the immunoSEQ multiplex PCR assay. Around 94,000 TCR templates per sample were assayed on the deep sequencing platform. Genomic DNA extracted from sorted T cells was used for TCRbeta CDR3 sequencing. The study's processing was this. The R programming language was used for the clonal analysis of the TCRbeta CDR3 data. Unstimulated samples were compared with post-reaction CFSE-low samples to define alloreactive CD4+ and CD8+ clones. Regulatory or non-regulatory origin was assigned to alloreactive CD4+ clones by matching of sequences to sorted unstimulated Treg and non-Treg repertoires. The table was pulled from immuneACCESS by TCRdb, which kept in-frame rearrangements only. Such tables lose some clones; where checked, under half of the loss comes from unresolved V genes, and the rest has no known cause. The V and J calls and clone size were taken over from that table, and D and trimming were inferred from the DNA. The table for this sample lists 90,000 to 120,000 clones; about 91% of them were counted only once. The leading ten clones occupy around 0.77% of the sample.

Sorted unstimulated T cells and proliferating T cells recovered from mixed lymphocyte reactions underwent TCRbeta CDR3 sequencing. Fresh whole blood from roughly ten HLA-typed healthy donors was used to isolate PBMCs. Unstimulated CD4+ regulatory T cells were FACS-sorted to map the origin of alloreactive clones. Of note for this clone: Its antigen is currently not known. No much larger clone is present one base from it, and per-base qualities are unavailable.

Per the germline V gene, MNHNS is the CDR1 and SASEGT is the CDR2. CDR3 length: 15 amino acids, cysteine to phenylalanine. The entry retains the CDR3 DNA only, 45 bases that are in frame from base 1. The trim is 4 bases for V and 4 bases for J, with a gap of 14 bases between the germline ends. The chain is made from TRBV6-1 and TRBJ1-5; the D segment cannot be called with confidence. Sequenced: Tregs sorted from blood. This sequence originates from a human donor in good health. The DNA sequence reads TGTGCCAGCAGTGTAGTTCCGGCTTATAATCAGCCCCAGCATTTT. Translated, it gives CASSVVPAYNQPQHF.